This TCR beta chain was recovered during a study of blood T cell repertoires in COVID-19. Germline CDR1 is SNHLY and CDR2 is FYNNEI. V shed 7 bases and J shed 3 bases, with 11 bases lying between them. This CDR3 has 13 residues. In the original analysis: Scientists estimated how many nucleated cells there were by amplifying reference gene primers. Sequencing used immunoSEQ multiplex PCR; TCRdb keeps in-frame clones, though not all of them. V and J calls and clone size are given by that table; D and trimming were obtained from the DNA. Of 72,000 or so clones detected, around 90% appear once; the ten largest clones hold around 0.8%.

This clonotype originated in a woman aged 80 or older with acute or convalescent COVID-19. The sequenced sample was peripheral blood. The chain links TRBV2 to TRBJ2-3, with a possible D match to TRBD1 (5 bases). The chain's CDR3 is CASKRQSTDTQYF. The CDR3 DNA sequence: TGTGCCAGCAAAAGACAGTCAACAGATACGCAGTATTTT.